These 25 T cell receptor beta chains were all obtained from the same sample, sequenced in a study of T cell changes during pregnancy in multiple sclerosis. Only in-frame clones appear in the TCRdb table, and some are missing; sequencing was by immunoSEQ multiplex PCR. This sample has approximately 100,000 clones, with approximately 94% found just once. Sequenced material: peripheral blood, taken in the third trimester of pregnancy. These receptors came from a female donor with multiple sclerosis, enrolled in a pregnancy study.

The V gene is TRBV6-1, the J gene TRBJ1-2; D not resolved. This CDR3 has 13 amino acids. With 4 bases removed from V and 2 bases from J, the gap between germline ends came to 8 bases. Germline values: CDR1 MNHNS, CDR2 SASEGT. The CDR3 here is CASSGWQNYGYTF. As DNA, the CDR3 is TGTGCCAGCAGTGGTTGGCAGAACTATGGCTACACCTTC.

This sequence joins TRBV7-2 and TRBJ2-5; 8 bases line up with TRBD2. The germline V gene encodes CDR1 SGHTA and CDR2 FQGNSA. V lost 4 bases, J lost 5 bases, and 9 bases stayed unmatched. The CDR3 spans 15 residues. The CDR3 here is CASSSGGLAGETQYF. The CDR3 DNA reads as TGTGCCAGCAGCTCTGGCGGACTAGCCGGGGAGACCCAGTACTTC.

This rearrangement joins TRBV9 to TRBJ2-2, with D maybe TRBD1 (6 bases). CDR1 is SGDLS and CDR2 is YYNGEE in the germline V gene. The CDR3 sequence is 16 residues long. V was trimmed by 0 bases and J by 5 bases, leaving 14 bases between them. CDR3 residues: CASSVGTAIGTGELFF. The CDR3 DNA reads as TGTGCCAGCAGCGTAGGGACAGCGATTGGTACCGGGGAGCTGTTTTTT.

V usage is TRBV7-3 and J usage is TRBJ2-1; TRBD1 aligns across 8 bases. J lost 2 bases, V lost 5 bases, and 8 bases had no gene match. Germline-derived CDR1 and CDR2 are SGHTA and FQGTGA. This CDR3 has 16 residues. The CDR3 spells CASSPYQGATYNEQFF. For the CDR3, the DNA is TGTGCCAGCAGCCCATATCAGGGGGCAACCTACAATGAGCAGTTCTTC. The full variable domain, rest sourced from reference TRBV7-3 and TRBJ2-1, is GAGVSQTPSNKVTEKGKYVELRCDPISGHTALYWYRQSLGQGPEFLIYFQGTGAADDSGLPNDRFFAVRPEGSVSTLKIQRTERGDSAVYLCASSPYQGATYNEQFFGPGTRLTVL.

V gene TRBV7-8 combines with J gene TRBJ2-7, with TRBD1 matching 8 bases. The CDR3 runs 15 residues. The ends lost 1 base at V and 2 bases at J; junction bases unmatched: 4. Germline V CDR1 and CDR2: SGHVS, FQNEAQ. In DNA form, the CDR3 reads TGTGCCAGCAGCTTAGTGGGGACAGGTGCCTACGAGCAGTACTTC. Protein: CASSLVGTGAYEQYF.

CDR3 sequence (DNA): TGTGCCAGCAGCGTCGGACAGGGGAGGTTTGAAGCTTTCTTT. It specifies CASSVGQGRFEAFF. The J gene is TRBJ1-1, the V gene TRBV5-4; 9 bases are a match to TRBD1. CDR1 and CDR2 (germline): SGHNT, YYREEE (reference sequence). This CDR3 region has 14 residues. The ends lost 4 bases at V and 7 bases at J; junction bases unmatched: 8.

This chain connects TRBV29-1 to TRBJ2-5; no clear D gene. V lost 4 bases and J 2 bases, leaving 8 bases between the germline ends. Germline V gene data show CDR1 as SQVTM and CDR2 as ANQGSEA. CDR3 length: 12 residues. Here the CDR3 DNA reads TGCAGCGTTGTGCAGGTACAAGAGACCCAGTACTTC. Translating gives CSVVQVQETQYF.

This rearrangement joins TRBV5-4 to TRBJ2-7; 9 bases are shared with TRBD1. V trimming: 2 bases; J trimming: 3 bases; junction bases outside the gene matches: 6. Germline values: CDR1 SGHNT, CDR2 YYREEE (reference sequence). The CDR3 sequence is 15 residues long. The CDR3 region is CASSFPGQGIYEQYF. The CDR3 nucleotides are TGTGCCAGCAGCTTTCCGGGACAGGGAATCTACGAGCAGTACTTC.

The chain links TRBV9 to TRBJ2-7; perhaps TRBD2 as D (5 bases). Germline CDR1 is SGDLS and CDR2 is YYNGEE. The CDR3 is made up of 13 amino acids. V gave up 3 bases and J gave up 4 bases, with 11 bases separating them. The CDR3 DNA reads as TGTGCCAGCAGCGAGGGAGCCCCATACGAGCAGTACTTC. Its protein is CASSEGAPYEQYF.

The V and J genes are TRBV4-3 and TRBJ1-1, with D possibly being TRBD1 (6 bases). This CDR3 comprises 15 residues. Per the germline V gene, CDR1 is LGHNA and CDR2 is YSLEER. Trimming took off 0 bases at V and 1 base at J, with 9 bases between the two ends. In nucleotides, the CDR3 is TGCGCCAGCAGCCAAGATGGGGGCCCGAACACTGAAGCTTTCTTT. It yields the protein CASSQDGGPNTEAFF.

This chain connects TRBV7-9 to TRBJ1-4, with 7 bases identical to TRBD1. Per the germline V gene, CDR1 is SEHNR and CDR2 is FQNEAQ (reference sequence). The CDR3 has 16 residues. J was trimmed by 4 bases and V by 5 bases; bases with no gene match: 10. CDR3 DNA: TGTGCCAGCAGCACGGGACAGCAAGGGAATAATGAAAAACTGTTTTTT. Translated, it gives CASSTGQQGNNEKLFF.

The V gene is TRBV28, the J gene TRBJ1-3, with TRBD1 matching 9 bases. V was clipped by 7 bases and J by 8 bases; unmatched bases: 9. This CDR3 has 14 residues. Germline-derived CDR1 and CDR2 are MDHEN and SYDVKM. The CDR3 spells CASNTGTGTYTIYF. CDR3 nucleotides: TGTGCCAGCAATACCGGGACAGGGACATACACCATATATTTT.

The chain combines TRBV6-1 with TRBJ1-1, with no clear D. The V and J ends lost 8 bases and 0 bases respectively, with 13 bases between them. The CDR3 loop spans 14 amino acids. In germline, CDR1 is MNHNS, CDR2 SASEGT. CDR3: CASGTESMNTEAFF. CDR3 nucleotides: TGTGCCAGCGGCACAGAAAGCATGAACACTGAAGCTTTCTTT.

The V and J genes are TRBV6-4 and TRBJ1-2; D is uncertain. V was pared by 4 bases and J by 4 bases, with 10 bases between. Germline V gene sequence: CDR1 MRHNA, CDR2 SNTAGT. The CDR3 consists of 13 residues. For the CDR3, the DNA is TGTGCCAGCAGTGTCGATACGGGCTATGGCTACACCTTC. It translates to CASSVDTGYGYTF.

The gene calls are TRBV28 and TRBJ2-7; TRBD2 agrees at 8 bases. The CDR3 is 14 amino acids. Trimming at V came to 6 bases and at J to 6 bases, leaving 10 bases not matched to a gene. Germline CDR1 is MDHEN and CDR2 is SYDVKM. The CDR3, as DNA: TGTGCCAGCAGCCTCCTCGCGGGAGGCTTCGAGCAGTACTTC. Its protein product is CASSLLAGGFEQYF.

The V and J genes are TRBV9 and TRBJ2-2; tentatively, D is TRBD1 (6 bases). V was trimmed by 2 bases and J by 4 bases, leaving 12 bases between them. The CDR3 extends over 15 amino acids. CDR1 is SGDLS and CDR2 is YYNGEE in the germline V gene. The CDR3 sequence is CASSVGPQGTGELFF. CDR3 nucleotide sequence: TGTGCCAGCAGCGTGGGACCACAGGGCACCGGGGAGCTGTTTTTT.

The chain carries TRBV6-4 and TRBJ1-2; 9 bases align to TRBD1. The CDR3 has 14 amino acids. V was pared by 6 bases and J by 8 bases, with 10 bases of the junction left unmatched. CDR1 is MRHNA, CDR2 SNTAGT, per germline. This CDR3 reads CASSPGTGIGGYTF. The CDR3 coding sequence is TGTGCCAGCAGCCCCGGGACAGGGATAGGCGGCTACACCTTC.

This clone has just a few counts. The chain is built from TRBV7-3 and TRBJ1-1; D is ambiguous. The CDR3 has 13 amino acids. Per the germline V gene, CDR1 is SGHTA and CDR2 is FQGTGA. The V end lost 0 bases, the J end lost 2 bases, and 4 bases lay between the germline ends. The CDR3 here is CASSLTQNTEAFF. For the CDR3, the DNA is TGTGCCAGCAGCTTAACCCAAAACACTGAAGCTTTCTTT.

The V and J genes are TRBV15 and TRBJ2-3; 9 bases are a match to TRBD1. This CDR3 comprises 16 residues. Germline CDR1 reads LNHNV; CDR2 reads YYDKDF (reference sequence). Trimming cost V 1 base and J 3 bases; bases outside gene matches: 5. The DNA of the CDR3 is TGTGCCACCAGCAGAGGCAACAGGGGGCTAACAGATACGCAGTATTTT. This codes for CATSRGNRGLTDTQYF.

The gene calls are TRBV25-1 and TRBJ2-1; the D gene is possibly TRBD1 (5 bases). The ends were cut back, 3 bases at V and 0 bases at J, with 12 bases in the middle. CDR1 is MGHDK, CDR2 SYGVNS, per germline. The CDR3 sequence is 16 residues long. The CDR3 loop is CASSDPHGASYNEQFF. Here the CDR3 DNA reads TGTGCCAGCAGTGATCCGCATGGGGCCTCCTACAATGAGCAGTTCTTC.

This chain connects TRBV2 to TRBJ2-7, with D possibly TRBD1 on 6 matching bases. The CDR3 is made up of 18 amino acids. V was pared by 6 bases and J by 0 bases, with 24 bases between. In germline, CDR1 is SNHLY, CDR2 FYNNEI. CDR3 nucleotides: TGTGCCAGCAGCTCCCAACACCCTCCGGGACACAGCTCCTACGAGCAGTACTTC. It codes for CASSSQHPPGHSSYEQYF.

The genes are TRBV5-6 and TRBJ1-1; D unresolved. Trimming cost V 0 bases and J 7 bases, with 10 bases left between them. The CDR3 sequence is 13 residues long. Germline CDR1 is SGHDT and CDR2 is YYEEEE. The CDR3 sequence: CASSLVVTSEAFF. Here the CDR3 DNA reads TGTGCCAGCAGCTTGGTTGTTACGAGTGAAGCTTTCTTT.

CDR3 DNA: TGTGCCACTTCACACCTAAGGGGTCACGAGCAGTACTTC. Its translation is CATSHLRGHEQYF. The V gene is TRBV15, the J gene TRBJ2-7; tentatively, D is TRBD1 (5 bases). The CDR3 sequence is 13 residues long. The germline V gene has CDR1 LNHNV and CDR2 YYDKDF (reference sequence). V was trimmed by 9 bases and J by 5 bases, leaving 17 bases between them.

The CDR3: CSVEVTFTDTQYF. CDR3 nucleotides: TGCAGCGTTGAAGTGACTTTCACAGATACGCAGTATTTT. This chain joins TRBV29-1 and TRBJ2-3; D is uncertain. CDR1 and CDR2 from the germline V gene are SQVTM and ANQGSEA. The CDR3 sequence is 13 residues long. The V end was cut by 1 base, the J end by 2 bases, with 7 bases between.

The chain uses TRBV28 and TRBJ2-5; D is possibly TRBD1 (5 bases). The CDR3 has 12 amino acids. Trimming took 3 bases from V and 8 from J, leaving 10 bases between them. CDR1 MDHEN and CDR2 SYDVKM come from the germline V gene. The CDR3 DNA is TGTGCCAGCAGTTTCCCCAGGGTCACCCAGTACTTC. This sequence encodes CASSFPRVTQYF.